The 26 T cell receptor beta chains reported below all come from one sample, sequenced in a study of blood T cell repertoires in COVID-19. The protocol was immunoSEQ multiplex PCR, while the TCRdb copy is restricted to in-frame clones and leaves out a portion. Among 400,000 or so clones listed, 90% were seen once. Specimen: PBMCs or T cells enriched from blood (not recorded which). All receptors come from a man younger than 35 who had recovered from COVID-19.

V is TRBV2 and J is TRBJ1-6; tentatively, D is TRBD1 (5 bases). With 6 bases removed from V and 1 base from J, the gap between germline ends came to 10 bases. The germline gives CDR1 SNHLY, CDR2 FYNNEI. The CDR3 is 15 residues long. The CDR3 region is CASRGQGSYNSPLHF. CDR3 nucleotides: TGTGCCAGCAGGGGGCAAGGATCCTATAATTCACCCCTCCACTTT.

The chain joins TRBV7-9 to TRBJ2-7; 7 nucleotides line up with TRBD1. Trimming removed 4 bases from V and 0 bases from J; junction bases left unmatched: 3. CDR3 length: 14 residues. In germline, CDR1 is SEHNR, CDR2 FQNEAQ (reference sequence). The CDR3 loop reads CASSSDRYSYEQYF. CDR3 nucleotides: TGTGCCAGCAGCTCGGACAGGTACTCCTACGAGCAGTACTTC.

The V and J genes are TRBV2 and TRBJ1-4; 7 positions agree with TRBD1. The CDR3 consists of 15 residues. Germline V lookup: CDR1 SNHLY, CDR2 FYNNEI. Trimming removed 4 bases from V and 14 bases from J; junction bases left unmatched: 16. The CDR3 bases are TGTGCCAGCAGTGGACGGGACAGCCTGGGGAATCTTCTGTTTTTT. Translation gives CASSGRDSLGNLLFF.

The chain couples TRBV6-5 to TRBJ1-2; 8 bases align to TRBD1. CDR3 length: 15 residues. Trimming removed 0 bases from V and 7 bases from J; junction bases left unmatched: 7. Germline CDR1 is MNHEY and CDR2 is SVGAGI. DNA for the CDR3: TGTGCCAGCAGTTACTCGACGGACAGGGCGCGTGGCTACACCTTC. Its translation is CASSYSTDRARGYTF.

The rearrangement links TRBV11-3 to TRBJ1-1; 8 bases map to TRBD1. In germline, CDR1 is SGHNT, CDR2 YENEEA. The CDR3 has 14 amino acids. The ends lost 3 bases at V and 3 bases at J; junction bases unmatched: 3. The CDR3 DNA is TGTGCCAGCAGCTTCAGGGGGCGCGACACTGAAGCTTTCTTT. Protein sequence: CASSFRGRDTEAFF. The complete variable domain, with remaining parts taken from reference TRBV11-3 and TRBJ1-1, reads EAGVVQSPRYKIIEKKQPVAFWCNPISGHNTLYWYLQNLGQGPELLIRYENEEAVDDSQLPKDRFSAERLKGVDSTLKIQPAELGDSAVYLCASSFRGRDTEAFFGQGTRLTVV.

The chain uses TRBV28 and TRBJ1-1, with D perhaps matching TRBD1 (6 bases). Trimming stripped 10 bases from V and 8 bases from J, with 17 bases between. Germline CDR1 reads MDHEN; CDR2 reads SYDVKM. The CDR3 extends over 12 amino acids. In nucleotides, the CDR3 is TGTGCCACCAACATAGGGACACCAGAAGCTTTCTTT. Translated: CATNIGTPEAFF.

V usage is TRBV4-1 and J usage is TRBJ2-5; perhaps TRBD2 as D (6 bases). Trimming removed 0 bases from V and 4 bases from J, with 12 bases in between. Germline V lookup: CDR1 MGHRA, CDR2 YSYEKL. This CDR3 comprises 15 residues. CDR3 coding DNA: TGCGCCAGCAGCCAAGACGCATCAGCGGGAGAGACCCAGTACTTC. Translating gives CASSQDASAGETQYF.

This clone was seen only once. CDR3 in amino acids: CASSRSDYGYTF. CDR3 in DNA: TGTGCCAGTAGTCGCTCAGACTATGGCTACACCTTC. The V and J genes are TRBV19 and TRBJ1-2; D is undetermined. V shed 5 bases and J shed 3 bases, with 7 bases lying between them. Germline CDR1 reads LNHDA; CDR2 reads SQIVND (reference sequence). The CDR3 is made up of 12 amino acids.

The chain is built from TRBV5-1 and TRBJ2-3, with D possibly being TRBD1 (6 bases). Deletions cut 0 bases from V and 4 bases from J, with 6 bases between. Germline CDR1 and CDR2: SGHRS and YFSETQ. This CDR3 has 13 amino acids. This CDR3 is CASSLEGADTQYF. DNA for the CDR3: TGCGCCAGCAGCTTGGAGGGGGCAGATACGCAGTATTTT.

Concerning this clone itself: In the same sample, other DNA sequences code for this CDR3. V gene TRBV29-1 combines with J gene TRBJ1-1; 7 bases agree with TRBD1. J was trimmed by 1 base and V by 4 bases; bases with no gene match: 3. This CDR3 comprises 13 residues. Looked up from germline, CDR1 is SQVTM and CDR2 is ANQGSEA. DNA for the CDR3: TGCAGCGTTGTTCGGGACAGGAACACTGAAGCTTTCTTT. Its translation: CSVVRDRNTEAFF.

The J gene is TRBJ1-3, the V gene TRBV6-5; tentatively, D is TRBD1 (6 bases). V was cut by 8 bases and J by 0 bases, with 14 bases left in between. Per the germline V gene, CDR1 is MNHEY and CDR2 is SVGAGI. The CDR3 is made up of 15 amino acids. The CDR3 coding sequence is TGTGCCAGCGGGGGAGACAGGATCTCTGGAAACACCATATATTTT. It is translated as CASGGDRISGNTIYF.

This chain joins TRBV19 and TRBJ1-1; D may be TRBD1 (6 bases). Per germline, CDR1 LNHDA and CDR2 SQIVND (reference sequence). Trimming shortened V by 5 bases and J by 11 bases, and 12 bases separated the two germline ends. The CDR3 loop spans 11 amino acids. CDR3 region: CASSDTGTAFF. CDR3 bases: TGTGCCAGTAGTGATACAGGGACCGCTTTCTTT.

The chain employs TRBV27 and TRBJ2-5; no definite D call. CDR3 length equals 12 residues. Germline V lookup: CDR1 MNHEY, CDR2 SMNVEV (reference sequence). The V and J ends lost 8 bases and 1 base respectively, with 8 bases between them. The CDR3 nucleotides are TGTGCCAGCGGCTGGCCCCAAGAGACCCAGTACTTC. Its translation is CASGWPQETQYF.

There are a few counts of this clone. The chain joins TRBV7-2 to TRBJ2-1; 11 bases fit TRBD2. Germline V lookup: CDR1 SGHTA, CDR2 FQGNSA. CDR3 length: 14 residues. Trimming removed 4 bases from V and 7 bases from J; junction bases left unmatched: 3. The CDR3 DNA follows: TGTGCCAGCAGCTCGGGGACTAGCGGAAATGAGCAGTTCTTC. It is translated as CASSSGTSGNEQFF. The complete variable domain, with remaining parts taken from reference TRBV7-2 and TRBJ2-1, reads GAGVSQSPSNKVTEKGKDVELRCDPISGHTALYWYRQSLGQGLEFLIYFQGNSAPDKSGLPSDRFSAERTGGSVSTLTIQRTQQEDSAVYLCASSSGTSGNEQFFGPGTRLTVL.

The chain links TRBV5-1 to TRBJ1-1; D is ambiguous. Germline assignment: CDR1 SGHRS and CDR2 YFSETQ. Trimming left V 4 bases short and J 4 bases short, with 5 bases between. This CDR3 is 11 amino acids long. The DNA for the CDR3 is TGCGCCAGCAGCCTCAGCACTGAAGCTTTCTTT. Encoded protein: CASSLSTEAFF.

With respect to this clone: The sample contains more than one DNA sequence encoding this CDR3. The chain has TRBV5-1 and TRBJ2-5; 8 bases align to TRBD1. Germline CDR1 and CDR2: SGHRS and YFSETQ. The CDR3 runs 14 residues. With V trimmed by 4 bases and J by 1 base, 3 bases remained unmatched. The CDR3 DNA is TGCGCCAGCAGCCCCGGACAGGGCCAAGAGACCCAGTACTTC. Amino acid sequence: CASSPGQGQETQYF.

The CDR3 here is CASSKPSGTGGPNYGYTF. In nucleotides, the CDR3 is TGTGCCAGCAGCAAACCCTCCGGGACAGGGGGCCCTAACTATGGCTACACCTTC. The chain couples TRBV3-1 (or the pseudogene TRBV3-2) to TRBJ1-2; TRBD1 aligns across 12 bases. The V gene's germline CDR1 is LGHDT and CDR2 YNNKEL (reference sequence). This CDR3 comprises 18 residues. With V trimmed by 5 bases and J by 0 bases, 10 bases remained unmatched.

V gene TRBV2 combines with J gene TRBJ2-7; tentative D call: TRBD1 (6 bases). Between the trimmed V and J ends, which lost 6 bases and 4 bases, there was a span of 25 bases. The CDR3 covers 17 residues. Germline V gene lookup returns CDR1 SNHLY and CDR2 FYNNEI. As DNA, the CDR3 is TGTGCCAGCAGAGCTATACTTGGTGGGGGCGTGTCGTACGAGCAGTACTTC. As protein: CASRAILGGGVSYEQYF.

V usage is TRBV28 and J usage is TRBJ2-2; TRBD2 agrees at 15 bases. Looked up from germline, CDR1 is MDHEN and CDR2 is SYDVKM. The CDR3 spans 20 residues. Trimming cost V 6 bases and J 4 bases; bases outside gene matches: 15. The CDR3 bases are TGTGCCAGCAGCCCCAGGACTAGCGGGAGGGTAACAACCTTCACCGGGGAGCTGTTTTTT. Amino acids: CASSPRTSGRVTTFTGELFF.

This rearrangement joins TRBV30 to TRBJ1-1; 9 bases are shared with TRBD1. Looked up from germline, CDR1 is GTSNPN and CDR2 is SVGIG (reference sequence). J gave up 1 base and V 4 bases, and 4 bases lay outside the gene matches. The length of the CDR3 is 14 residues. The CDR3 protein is CAWNRDRENTEAFF. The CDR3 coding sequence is TGTGCCTGGAACCGGGACAGGGAGAACACTGAAGCTTTCTTT.

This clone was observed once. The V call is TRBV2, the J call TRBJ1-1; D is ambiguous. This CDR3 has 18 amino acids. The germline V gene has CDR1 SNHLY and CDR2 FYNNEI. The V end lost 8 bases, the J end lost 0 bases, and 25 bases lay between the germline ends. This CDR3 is CASDPLRAGNYMNTEAFF. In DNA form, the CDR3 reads TGTGCCAGCGACCCCTTGAGGGCGGGAAATTATATGAACACTGAAGCTTTCTTT.

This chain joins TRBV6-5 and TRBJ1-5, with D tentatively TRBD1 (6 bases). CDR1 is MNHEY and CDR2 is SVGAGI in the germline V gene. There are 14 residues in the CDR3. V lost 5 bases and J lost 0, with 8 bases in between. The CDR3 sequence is CASSHRASNQPQHF. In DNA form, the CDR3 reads TGTGCCAGCAGTCACAGGGCTAGCAATCAGCCCCAGCATTTT.

CDR3 in amino acids: CASSITGYGYTF. CDR3 DNA sequence: TGTGCCAGCAGTATTACAGGGTATGGCTACACCTTC. The chain links TRBV12-3 or TRBV12-4 to TRBJ1-2, with D tentatively TRBD1 (6 bases). Deletions cut 5 bases from V and 5 bases from J, with 9 bases between. The CDR3 is 12 residues long.

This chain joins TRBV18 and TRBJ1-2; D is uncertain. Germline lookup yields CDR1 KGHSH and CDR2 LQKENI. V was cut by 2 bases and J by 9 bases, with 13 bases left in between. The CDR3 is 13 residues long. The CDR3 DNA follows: TGTGCCAGCTCACCAGGGGAGGGAAGAAGCTACACCTTC. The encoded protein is CASSPGEGRSYTF.

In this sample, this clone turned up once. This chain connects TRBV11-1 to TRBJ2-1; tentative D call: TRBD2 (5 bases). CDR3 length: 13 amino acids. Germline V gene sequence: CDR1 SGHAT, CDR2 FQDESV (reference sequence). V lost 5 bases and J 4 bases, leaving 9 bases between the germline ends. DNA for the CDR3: TGTGCCAGCAGCCACGGGATATACAATGAGCAGTTCTTC. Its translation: CASSHGIYNEQFF.

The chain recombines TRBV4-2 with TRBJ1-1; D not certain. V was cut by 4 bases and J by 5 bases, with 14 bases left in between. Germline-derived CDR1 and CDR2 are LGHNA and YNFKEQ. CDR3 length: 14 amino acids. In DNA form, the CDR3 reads TGTGCCAGCAGCCGAGAGGGAGTCGGGACTGAAGCTTTCTTT. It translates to CASSREGVGTEAFF.